This TCR beta chain was identified in a study of T cell responses to AZD1222 COVID-19 vaccine. The assay was immunoSEQ multiplex PCR, and TCRdb's table has in-frame clones only and misses some. The sample holds 150,000 to 200,000 clones, approximately 94% seen once. Study-wide results and limits: Targets within unmutated variant regions were reportedly found for nearly half of spike-specific TCRs. Spike as a whole was targeted by vaccine-associated CD4 TCRs, dominant at 160-218 and 743-854.

A few counts support this clone. Its antigen is still unknown. The V gene lost 4 bases and the J gene lost 7 bases, with 17 bases spanning the gap. Germline assignment: CDR1 LGHNA and CDR2 YNFKEQ. The CDR3 length is 16 residues. The chain is built from TRBV4-2 and TRBJ1-6, with D perhaps matching TRBD1 (5 bases). The TCR was taken from an adult in good health. Sample: peripheral blood, taken on day 0 of AZD1222 vaccination. Here the CDR3 DNA reads TGTGCCAGCAGCCGAGGGTGGGGGACCGGGAATTCACCCCTCCACTTT. The encoded protein is CASSRGWGTGNSPLHF.